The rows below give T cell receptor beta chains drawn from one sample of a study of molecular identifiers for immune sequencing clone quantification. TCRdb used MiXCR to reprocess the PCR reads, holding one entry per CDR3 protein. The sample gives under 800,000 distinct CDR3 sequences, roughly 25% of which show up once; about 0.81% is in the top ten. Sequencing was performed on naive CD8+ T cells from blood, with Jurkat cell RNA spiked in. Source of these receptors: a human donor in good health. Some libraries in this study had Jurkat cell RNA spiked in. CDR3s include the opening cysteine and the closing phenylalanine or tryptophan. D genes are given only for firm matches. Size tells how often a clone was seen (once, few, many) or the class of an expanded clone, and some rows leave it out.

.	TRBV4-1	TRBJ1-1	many	TGCGCCAGCAGCCAAGGGCTAGCAGGAGCTTTCTTT	CASSQGLAGAFF
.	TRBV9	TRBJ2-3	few	TGTGCCAGCAGCGTAGTAACGGGAGTTCCAGATACGCAGTATTTT	CASSVVTGVPDTQYF
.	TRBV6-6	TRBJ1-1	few	TGTGCCAGCAGCACAGGTCCCGCTGAAGCTTTCTTT	CASSTGPAEAFF
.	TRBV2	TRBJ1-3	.	TGTGCCAGCACGGCGGGCGTTTCTGGAAACATCATATATTTT	CASTAGVSGNIIYF
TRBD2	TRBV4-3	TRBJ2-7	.	TGCGCCAGCAGCCAAGATCGAACTAGCGGGATCTACGAGCAGTACTTC	CASSQDRTSGIYEQYF
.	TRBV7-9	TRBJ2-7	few	TGTGCCAGCAGCCAACAGCAACCGAATACCTACGAGCAGTACTTC	CASSQQQPNTYEQYF
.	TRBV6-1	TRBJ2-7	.	TGTGCCAGCAGTCCCCGTTATCTCGTCGAGCAGTACTTC	CASSPRYLVEQYF
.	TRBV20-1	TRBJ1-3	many	TGCAGTGCATTGGGTGACTCTGGAAACACCATATATTTT	CSALGDSGNTIYF
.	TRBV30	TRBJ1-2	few	TGTGCCTCCTCCGACAGACCTACCTATGGCTACACCTTC	CASSDRPTYGYTF
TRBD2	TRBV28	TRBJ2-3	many	TGTGCCAGCAATCATATGGCGGGAGCCTCCTTAGAAGATACGCAGTATTTT	CASNHMAGASLEDTQYF
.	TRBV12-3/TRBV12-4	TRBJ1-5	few	TGTGCCAGCAGCTTGGGGGACAACTCCAATCAGCCCCAGCATTTT	CASSLGDNSNQPQHF
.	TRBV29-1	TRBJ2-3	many	TGCAGCGTTGTGGCCGCCGGGACCGAACAAACAGATACGCAGTATTTT	CSVVAAGTEQTDTQYF
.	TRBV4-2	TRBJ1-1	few	TGTGCCAGCAGCCAAGAGATGACATCCTCCTACACTGAAGCTTTCTTT	CASSQEMTSSYTEAFF
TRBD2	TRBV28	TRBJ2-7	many	TGTGCCAGCAGTTCCCCGACTAGCGGAGACTCCTACGAGCAGTACTTC	CASSSPTSGDSYEQYF
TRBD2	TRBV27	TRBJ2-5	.	TGTGCCAGCAGCTTTATTGGGATTAGCGGGGAACAAGAGACCCAGTACTTC	CASSFIGISGEQETQYF
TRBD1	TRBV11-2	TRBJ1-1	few	TGTGCCAGCAGCCTGGGGACAGGGGGGTTTGATGAAGCTTTCTTT	CASSLGTGGFDEAFF
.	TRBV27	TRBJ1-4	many	TGTGCCAGCAGTTTGGCGCAGGGAGAAAAACTGTTTTTT	CASSLAQGEKLFF
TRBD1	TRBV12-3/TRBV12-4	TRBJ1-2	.	TGTGCCAGCAGCCAAAGGTGGCAGGGGGATGGCTACACCTTC	CASSQRWQGDGYTF
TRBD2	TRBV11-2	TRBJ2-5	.	TGTGTCAGCAGCTTATTAGCGGGGGTGCGGGGGGAGACCCAGTACTTC	CVSSLLAGVRGETQYF
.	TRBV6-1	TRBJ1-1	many	TGTGCCAGCAGCAGGGTAGGGACTGAAGCTTTCTTT	CASSRVGTEAFF
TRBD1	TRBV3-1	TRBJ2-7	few	TGTGCCAGCAGCCAAGAACAGGGGGCCCTCGGCGAGCAGTACTTC	CASSQEQGALGEQYF
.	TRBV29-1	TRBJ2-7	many	TGCAGCGTTGAATTTTGGGGGAACGAGCAGTACTTC	CSVEFWGNEQYF
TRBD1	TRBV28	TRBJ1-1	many	TGTGCCAGCAGCATAACAGGGGGCGACTACACTGAAGCTTTCTTT	CASSITGGDYTEAFF
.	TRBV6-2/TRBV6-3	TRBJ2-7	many	TGTGCCAGCAGTATGAGGGGACTCTACGAGCAGTACTTC	CASSMRGLYEQYF
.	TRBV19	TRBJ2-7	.	TGTGCCAGTATAGGGCAGGGTGGATACGAGCAGTACTTC	CASIGQGGYEQYF
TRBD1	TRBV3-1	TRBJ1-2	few	TGTGCCAGCAGCCACGGCCGGGACAGGCGGACTCATAACTATGGCTACACCTTC	CASSHGRDRRTHNYGYTF
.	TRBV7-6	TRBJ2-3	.	TGTGCCAGCAGCTCTGAGTACATCACAGATACGCAGTATTTT	CASSSEYITDTQYF
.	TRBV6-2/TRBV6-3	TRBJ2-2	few	TGTGCCAGCACTTCCCAATTTATTGGTGGGGGGCTGTTTTTT	CASTSQFIGGGLFF
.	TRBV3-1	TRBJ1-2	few	TGTGCCAGCAGCCAAGAGCCTCTAGACACCAACTATGGCTACACCTTC	CASSQEPLDTNYGYTF
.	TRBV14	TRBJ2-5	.	TGTGCCAGCAGCCAAGACAAGTATCACGAGGAGACCCAGCACTTC	CASSQDKYHEETQHF
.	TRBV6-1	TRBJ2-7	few	TGTGCCAGCAATCTATACTACGAGCAGTACTTC	CASNLYYEQYF
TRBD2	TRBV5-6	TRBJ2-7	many	TGTGCCAGCAGCTTTGGACTAGCGGGAGATATGTCCTACGAGCAGTACTTC	CASSFGLAGDMSYEQYF
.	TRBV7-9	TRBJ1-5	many	TGTGCCAGCAGCTCGACACTAAATAGCAATCAGCCCCAGCATTTT	CASSSTLNSNQPQHF
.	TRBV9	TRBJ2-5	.	TGTGCCAGCAGCGTAGAGGCCCGTGACACAGAGACCCAGTACTTC	CASSVEARDTETQYF
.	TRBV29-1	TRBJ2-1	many	TGCAGCGTTGAAGATGAGGAACTAACGGGGGACGGGTACAATGAGCAGTTCTTC	CSVEDEELTGDGYNEQFF
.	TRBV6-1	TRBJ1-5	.	TGTGCCAGCGGACTGGTCAATCAGCCCCAGCATTTT	CASGLVNQPQHF
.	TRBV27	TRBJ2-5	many	TGTGCCAGCAGTGCCGGGACATATGGTCAAGAGACCCAGTACTTC	CASSAGTYGQETQYF
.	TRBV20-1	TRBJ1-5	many	TGCAGTGCAAACACCCGGGGTCGCAATCAGCCCCAGCATTTT	CSANTRGRNQPQHF
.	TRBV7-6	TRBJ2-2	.	TGTGCCAGCAGCCCTCCCCGTTTGGGGGTTATAAGGGACACCGGGGAGCTGTTTTTT	CASSPPRLGVIRDTGELFF
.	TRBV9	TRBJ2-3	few	TGTGCCAGCAGCGTATTCGGCGGCCGTTACACAGATACGCAGTATTTT	CASSVFGGRYTDTQYF